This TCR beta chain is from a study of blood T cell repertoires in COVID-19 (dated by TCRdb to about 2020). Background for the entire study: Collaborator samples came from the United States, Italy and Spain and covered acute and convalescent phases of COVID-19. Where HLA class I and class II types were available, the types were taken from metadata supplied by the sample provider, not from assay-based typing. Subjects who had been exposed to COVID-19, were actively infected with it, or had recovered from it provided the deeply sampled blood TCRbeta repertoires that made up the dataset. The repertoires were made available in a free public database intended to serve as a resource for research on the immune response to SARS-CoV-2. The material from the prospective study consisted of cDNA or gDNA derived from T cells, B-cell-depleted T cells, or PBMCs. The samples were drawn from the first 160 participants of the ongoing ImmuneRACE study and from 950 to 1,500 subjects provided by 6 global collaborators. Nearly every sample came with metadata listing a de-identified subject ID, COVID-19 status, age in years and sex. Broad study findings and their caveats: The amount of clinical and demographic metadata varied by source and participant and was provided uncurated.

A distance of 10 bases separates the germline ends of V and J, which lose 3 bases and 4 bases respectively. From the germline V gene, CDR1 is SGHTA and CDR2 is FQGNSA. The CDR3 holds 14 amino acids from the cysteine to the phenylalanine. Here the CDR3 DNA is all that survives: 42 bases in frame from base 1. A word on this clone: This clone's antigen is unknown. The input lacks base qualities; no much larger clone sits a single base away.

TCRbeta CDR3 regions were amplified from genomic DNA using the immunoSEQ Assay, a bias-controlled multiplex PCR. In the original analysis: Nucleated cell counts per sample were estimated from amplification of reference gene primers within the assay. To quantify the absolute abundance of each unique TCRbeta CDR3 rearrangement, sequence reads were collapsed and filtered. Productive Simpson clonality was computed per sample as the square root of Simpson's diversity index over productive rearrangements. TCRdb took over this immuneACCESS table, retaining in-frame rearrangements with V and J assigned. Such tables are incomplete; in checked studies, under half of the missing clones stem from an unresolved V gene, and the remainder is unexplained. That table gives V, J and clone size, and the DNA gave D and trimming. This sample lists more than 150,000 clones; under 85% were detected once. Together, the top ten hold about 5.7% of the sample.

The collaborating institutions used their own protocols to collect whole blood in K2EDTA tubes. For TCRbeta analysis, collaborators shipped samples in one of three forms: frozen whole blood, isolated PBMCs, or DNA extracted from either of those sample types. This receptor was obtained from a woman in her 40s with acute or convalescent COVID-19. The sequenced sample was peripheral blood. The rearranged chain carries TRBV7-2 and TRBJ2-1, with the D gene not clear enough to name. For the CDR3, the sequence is CASSFFGRYNEQFF. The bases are TGTGCCAGCAGCTTTTTCGGCAGGTACAATGAGCAGTTCTTC.